These 4 T cell receptor beta chains share one sample of origin, sequenced in a study of T cell responses to AZD1222 COVID-19 vaccine. The assay was immunoSEQ multiplex PCR, and TCRdb's table has in-frame clones only and misses some. The data show roughly 150,000 clones, with over 85% seen just once and approximately 4.9% held by the top ten. The sample consisted of peripheral blood, taken on day 0 of AZD1222 vaccination. The source is an adult in good health.

The CDR3 protein is CASSLLEGGEKLFF. Written as DNA, the CDR3 is TGTGCCAGCAGTTTACTTGAAGGGGGTGAAAAACTGTTTTTT. This chain links TRBV28 with TRBJ1-4; perhaps TRBD1 as D (6 bases). The CDR3 spans 14 residues. CDR1 and CDR2 (germline): MDHEN, SYDVKM. Trimming shortened V by 2 bases and J by 7 bases, and 11 bases separated the two germline ends. Full variable domain (outside the CDR3, taken from reference TRBV28 and TRBJ1-4): DVKVTQSSRYLVKRTGEKVFLECVQDMDHENMFWYRQDPGLGLRLIYFSYDVKMKEKGDIPEGYSVSREKKERFSLILESASTNQTSMYLCASSLLEGGEKLFFGSGTQLSVL.

The V call is TRBV9, the J call TRBJ2-2, with 7 bases fitting TRBD2. CDR1 and CDR2 from the germline V gene are SGDLS and YYNGEE. V lost 2 bases, J lost 2 bases, and 9 bases stayed unmatched. This CDR3 region has 17 residues. CDR3 DNA sequence: TGTGCCAGCAGCGTCTCCCTGGCGGGACTAAACACCGGGGAGCTGTTTTTT. Protein: CASSVSLAGLNTGELFF.

This clone appeared a single time. The chain links TRBV4-1 to TRBJ1-5, with no clear D. This CDR3 region has 16 residues. Germline V gene lookup returns CDR1 MGHRA and CDR2 YSYEKL. V lost 0 bases, J lost 1 base, and 10 bases lay in between. CDR3 nucleotide sequence: TGCGCCAGCAGCCAAGAAAGGCGGGGAAGCAATCAGCCCCAGCATTTT. Its protein is CASSQERRGSNQPQHF.

CDR3 coding DNA: TGTGCCAGTAGTATCACCGCAGGGAACCCGAATTCACCCCTCCACTTT. Translating it yields CASSITAGNPNSPLHF. V and J are TRBV19 and TRBJ1-6, with a tentative D call TRBD1 (5 bases). Germline V gene lookup returns CDR1 LNHDA and CDR2 SQIVND (reference sequence). V lost 3 bases and J 7 bases, leaving 16 bases between the germline ends. This CDR3 comprises 16 residues.